This TCR beta chain originates from a study of blood T cell repertoires in COVID-19. Study as a whole: Acute and convalescent COVID-19 samples came from the United States, Italy and Spain. The analysed material was cDNA or gDNA that came from T cells, B-cell-depleted T cells, or PBMCs.

As originally analysed: How many nucleated cells were present was estimated from reference gene primer amplification. Clones were sequenced by immunoSEQ multiplex PCR, and TCRdb holds only the in-frame ones, with some missing. D and trimming were read from the DNA, whereas the V and J calls and clone size are those reported in that table. This sample has some 350,000 clones; nearly 90% occur once, and the top ten carry 6.5% to 8%. The sequence derives from a young man with active or convalescent COVID-19. The source material was peripheral blood.

The CDR3 nucleotides are TGTGCCACCCGAAGGGACAGCACTGAAGCTTTCTTT. Its translation is CATRRDSTEAFF. This chain joins TRBV7-3 and TRBJ1-1, with TRBD1 identical over 7 bases. The CDR3 totals 12 residues. V shed 10 bases and J 4 bases; nucleotides not matched to a gene: 6. Germline values: CDR1 SGHTA, CDR2 FQGTGA.